The rows below give T cell receptor beta chains drawn from one sample of a study of T cells after yellow fever vaccination. TCRdb processed the 5' RACE reads anew with MiXCR; each CDR3 protein has one entry. This sample has about 340,000 distinct CDR3 sequences; roughly 4% occur once, and the top ten carry 24%. The sequences come from PBMCs, collected 5 days after the yellow fever booster vaccination. The receptors were gathered from a man aged 18 to 30 who received the YFV17D yellow fever vaccine. CDR3s leave out the opening cysteine and the closing phenylalanine or tryptophan.

J gene | V gene | CDR3 protein
TRBJ2-1 | TRBV4-3 | ASSQGRTIREQF
TRBJ2-3 | TRBV4-2 | ASSQGLLAGTSTDTQY
TRBJ1-5 | TRBV27 | ASSFLGNGDQPQH
TRBJ1-6 | TRBV5-1 | ASSQGVLVGSPLH
TRBJ1-5 | TRBV6-2/TRBV6-3 | ASSGRPDGNQPQH
TRBJ1-3 | TRBV18 | ASSPSGNGNTIY
TRBJ2-5 | TRBV29-1 | SVEDVGEVTQY
TRBJ1-3 | TRBV3-1 | ASSPAAGSSGNTIY
TRBJ2-3 | TRBV12-5 | ASGPGTANLGTQY
TRBJ2-4 | TRBV7-9 | ASSLSGDIQY
TRBJ1-2 | TRBV28 | ASSVDGNYGYT
TRBJ2-7 | TRBV5-1 | ASSLTPTGLRDGEQY
TRBJ1-1 | TRBV10-3 | ATLRERTGFLTNTEAF
TRBJ2-5 | TRBV19 | ASSRRPEGTQY
TRBJ1-5 | TRBV5-6 | ASGQGGGQPQH
TRBJ2-2 | TRBV12-3/TRBV12-4 | ASSLAGEYTGELF
TRBJ1-1 | TRBV9 | ASSVARDSVNTEAF
TRBJ2-1 | TRBV7-9 | ASSLTGGYNEQF
TRBJ2-3 | TRBV12-3/TRBV12-4 | ASSFDGGPTDTQY
TRBJ2-4 | TRBV27 | ASSPRTREIQY
TRBJ1-5 | TRBV18 | ASSPSRSQPQH
TRBJ1-5 | TRBV5-6 | ASSLTGGGNQPQH
TRBJ2-1 | TRBV27 | ASSTAGDETSYNEQF
TRBJ2-1 | TRBV20-1 | SATYRDRGLKEQF
TRBJ1-5 | TRBV6-2/TRBV6-3 | ASNERQSSNQPQH
TRBJ1-6 | TRBV20-1 | SASGNRGINYSPLH
TRBJ2-1 | TRBV18 | ASSPPAGSSYNEQF
TRBJ2-5 | TRBV4-2 | ASSQGGKETQY
TRBJ2-1 | TRBV6-2/TRBV6-3 | ASSYSFRANEQF
TRBJ1-2 | TRBV30 | AWSVLRGDYGYT
TRBJ1-6 | TRBV4-1 | ASSQAAGTSPLH
TRBJ2-7 | TRBV21-1 | ASRPPGQETYEQY
TRBJ1-3 | TRBV4-2 | ASSLPRWGPESSGNTIY
TRBJ2-1 | TRBV6-5 | ASTFLTGEQF
TRBJ2-1 | TRBV29-1 | SAGIDSSYNEQF
TRBJ1-1 | TRBV5-1 | ASSLAGVDGATEAF
TRBJ2-2 | TRBV24-1 | ATSDPGAAGELF
TRBJ2-5 | TRBV20-1 | SALAGGPRQY
TRBJ1-1 | TRBV4-3 | ASSQLHIGGGNTEAF
TRBJ1-5 | TRBV6-6 | ASSSPRDRAYQPQH
TRBJ2-2 | TRBV21-1 | ASSKGIGTGELF
TRBJ2-1 | TRBV12-5 | ASGLWHNEQF
TRBJ2-4 | TRBV11-2 | ASSPRVLAKNIQY
TRBJ1-3 | TRBV5-1 | ASSPYSSGNTIY
TRBJ1-4 | TRBV29-1 | SVGSSYTTNEKLF
TRBJ2-7 | TRBV10-2 | ASSTSGGISEQY
TRBJ2-6 | TRBV9 | ASSVGSDSGANVLT